The sequence of this T cell receptor beta chain was determined in a study of molecular identifiers for immune sequencing clone quantification (dated by TCRdb to about 2018). For the study in its entirety: For a replicate experiment, RNA from 20,000 or 100,000 naive CD8 T cells was divided into five aliquots, of which four were sequenced. The study was a methods study using CD8 T cells to benchmark molecular-identifier clustering-based TCR repertoire sequencing (MIDCIRS) and TCR RNA copy counting. General study outcomes and caveats: Naive libraries contained spiked-in Jurkat TCR RNA (around eleven copies' worth), which is not part of the donor repertoire. When barcode sub-clustering was left out, chimeric consensus sequences inflated TCR diversity, with chimeras reaching as high as 47%. Even against a background of around 950,000 naive CD8 T cells, spiked-in Jurkat TCR RNA amounting to a single cell's worth was reported to be detectable. Modeling gave about three recovered TCR RNA copies per cell versus 9.5 to 10 by digital PCR, implying approximately 32% capture efficiency. The sizes of highly expanded clones could end up underestimated when identical TCR molecules share a barcode. In CMV-specific effector cells, over 97% of molecules were held by clones above 20 RNA copies, whereas under 1% of molecules were held by such clones in naive cells.

Libraries of naive CD8 T cells were built from about 21,000 to 970,000 sorted cells, with 10%, 30% or 50% of the purified RNA used. On a BD FACSAria II, naive CD8 T cells were FACS-sorted as CD8+CD4-CCR7+CD45RA+ and collected into RLT Plus buffer. To test detection sensitivity, Jurkat RNA equal to over nine TCR copies was added to samples of about 17,000-1,100,000 naive CD8 T cells. Enrichment of CD8 T cells was performed with RosetteSep CD8+ T Cell Enrichment Cocktail and Ficoll-Paque, after which ACK red cell lysis was carried out. Trimming costs V 0 bases and J 3 bases, and their ends lie 10 bases apart. The CDR3 runs 15 residues from the cysteine to the phenylalanine. Here the CDR3 DNA is all that survives: 45 bases in frame from base 1. The germline V gene yields LGHNA for CDR1 and YSLEER for CDR2. Many counts were recorded for this clonotype. This clone's antigen is unknown. No base quality information exists; no much larger clone differs at one position.

The protocol used for the library was PCR. For sequencing, an Illumina HiSeq 4000 was employed. Preparation of bulk TCR libraries followed a previously described approach, with the TCR primers listed in Table S5. Purification of total RNA was performed with the Qiagen AllPrep DNA/RNA kit. Before analysis, reads from multiple sequencing runs of one library were combined. The study's own analysis went as follows. Reads were retained only if the reads had an exact TCR constant sequence, and the retained reads were trimmed to 150 nt and grouped according to their 12-nt molecular barcodes. Reads in each barcode group were sub-clustered using a 15% Levenshtein threshold, and a quality-weighted consensus sequence was built for each RNA molecule. Non-functional sequences were discarded, and so were lower-count sequences lying one edit away from another sequence. On the basis of fitting two negative binomial distributions, barcode sub-clusters with fewer than 20% of the maximum read count were discarded. Starting from the raw public reads, TCRdb applied fastp trimming at Q25, assembled clones with MiXCR and retained in-frame beta chains. Every entry covers one CDR3 protein and lists the most common genes and DNA from its rows. TCRdb assigned the V and J calls; the authors' analysis was not used. This sample has roughly 320,000 distinct CDR3 sequences in its table, and about a fifth of those were observed once. In total, the top ten clones hold 0.81% of the sample.

The specimen was naive CD8+ T cells from blood, with Jurkat cell RNA spiked in. Explained via the paper, the cell subset or site label denotes: FACS-sorted CD8+CD4-CCR7+CD45RA+ naive T cells. The chain is encoded by TRBV4-3 joined to TRBJ2-3, with a weak D call of TRBD1 (6 bases match). This clonotype was obtained from a human donor in good health. Some libraries in this study had Jurkat cell RNA spiked in. This receptor has the CDR3 CASSQDPGQTDTQYF. The DNA sequence follows: TGCGCCAGCAGCCAAGATCCGGGACAAACAGATACGCAGTATTTT.